These T cell receptor beta chains were read from a single sample in a study of lymphopenia after photon versus proton radiotherapy. The protocol was immunoSEQ multiplex PCR, while the TCRdb copy is restricted to in-frame clones and leaves out a portion. The sample holds 160,000 or so clones, around 85% seen once. This material consisted of peripheral blood, taken from a patient treated with photon-based radiotherapy. The receptors were gathered from a man aged 50 to 59 with gastric cancer. CDR3s include the opening cysteine and the closing phenylalanine or tryptophan. Each record gives: D gene, V gene, J gene, clone size, CDR3 protein, CDR3 DNA. The D gene is left open where the match is weak. Expanded clones get a size class; other rows say once, few or many, or leave the size out.

D gene: -
V gene: TRBV28
J gene: TRBJ2-5
clone size: -
CDR3 protein: CASSLGARLETQYF
CDR3 DNA: TGTGCCAGCAGTTTAGGTGCCAGATTAGAGACCCAGTACTTC

D gene: TRBD2
V gene: TRBV5-1
J gene: TRBJ2-3
clone size: once
CDR3 protein: CASSSASGRTDTQYF
CDR3 DNA: TGCGCCAGCAGCTCAGCTAGCGGGAGAACAGATACGCAGTATTTT

D gene: TRBD2
V gene: TRBV6-6
J gene: TRBJ2-7
clone size: -
CDR3 protein: CASSYRLAGPYEQYF
CDR3 DNA: TGTGCCAGCAGTTATCGACTAGCGGGTCCCTACGAGCAGTACTTC

D gene: TRBD2
V gene: TRBV15
J gene: TRBJ2-1
clone size: -
CDR3 protein: CATSRDVGLAGLQDEQFF
CDR3 DNA: TGTGCCACCAGCAGAGATGTGGGACTAGCGGGCCTACAGGATGAGCAGTTCTTC

D gene: -
V gene: TRBV4-1
J gene: TRBJ2-1
clone size: once
CDR3 protein: CASSQDRQYNEQFF
CDR3 DNA: TGCGCCAGCAGCCAAGATCGGCAATACAATGAGCAGTTCTTC

D gene: TRBD2
V gene: TRBV4-1
J gene: TRBJ2-2
clone size: -
CDR3 protein: CASSPRLAGAGELFF
CDR3 DNA: TGCGCCAGCAGCCCGCGACTAGCGGGGGCCGGGGAGCTGTTTTTT

D gene: TRBD1
V gene: TRBV27
J gene: TRBJ1-2
clone size: -
CDR3 protein: CASSFGQGAGGYTF
CDR3 DNA: TGTGCCAGCAGTTTCGGACAGGGGGCGGGGGGCTACACCTTC

D gene: -
V gene: TRBV10-2
J gene: TRBJ2-1
clone size: -
CDR3 protein: CASSEAGRSGSRTNEQFF
CDR3 DNA: TGCGCCAGCAGTGAGGCCGGTAGGTCGGGGTCTAGGACCAATGAGCAGTTCTTC

D gene: -
V gene: TRBV15
J gene: TRBJ2-7
clone size: -
CDR3 protein: CATSRTGNSYEQYF
CDR3 DNA: TGTGCCACCAGCAGGACAGGCAACTCCTACGAGCAGTACTTC

D gene: -
V gene: TRBV4-3
J gene: TRBJ2-7
clone size: -
CDR3 protein: CASSRDGAGQYNEQYF
CDR3 DNA: TGCGCCAGCAGCCGGGACGGCGCGGGACAGTATAACGAGCAGTACTTC

D gene: TRBD2
V gene: TRBV7-2
J gene: TRBJ2-1
clone size: -
CDR3 protein: CASSPISGNSYNEQFF
CDR3 DNA: TGTGCCAGCAGCCCGATTAGCGGGAACTCCTACAATGAGCAGTTCTTC

D gene: TRBD1
V gene: TRBV25-1
J gene: TRBJ2-7
clone size: -
CDR3 protein: CASSLGTGWYEQYF
CDR3 DNA: TGTGCCAGCAGTTTAGGGACAGGGTGGTATGAGCAGTACTTC

D gene: TRBD2
V gene: TRBV28
J gene: TRBJ2-1
clone size: -
CDR3 protein: CASSSPGLAGYEQFF
CDR3 DNA: TGTGCCAGCAGTTCCCCGGGACTAGCGGGCTATGAGCAGTTCTTC

D gene: -
V gene: TRBV30
J gene: TRBJ2-2
clone size: -
CDR3 protein: CAWREQGYTGELFF
CDR3 DNA: TGTGCCTGGAGGGAACAGGGCTACACCGGGGAGCTGTTTTTT

D gene: -
V gene: TRBV9
J gene: TRBJ2-7
clone size: -
CDR3 protein: CASSPQLGEQYF
CDR3 DNA: TGTGCCAGCAGCCCTCAATTAGGTGAGCAGTACTTC

D gene: -
V gene: TRBV11-3
J gene: TRBJ2-7
clone size: -
CDR3 protein: CASSLGLAGSSYEQYF
CDR3 DNA: TGTGCCAGCAGCTTAGGATTGGCAGGGAGCTCCTACGAGCAGTACTTC

D gene: -
V gene: TRBV19
J gene: TRBJ1-1
clone size: -
CDR3 protein: CASSIGSSRGTEAFF
CDR3 DNA: TGTGCCAGTAGTATAGGTTCCAGCCGGGGCACTGAAGCTTTCTTT

D gene: TRBD1
V gene: TRBV19
J gene: TRBJ2-5
clone size: -
CDR3 protein: CASSNRGERETQYF
CDR3 DNA: TGTGCCAGTAGTAACAGGGGAGAGAGGGAGACCCAGTACTTC

D gene: -
V gene: TRBV6-5
J gene: TRBJ2-4
clone size: few
CDR3 protein: CASSYSTVLAKNIQYF
CDR3 DNA: TGTGCCAGCAGTTACTCGACCGTCCTAGCCAAAAACATTCAGTACTTC

D gene: -
V gene: TRBV6-5
J gene: TRBJ1-1
clone size: -
CDR3 protein: CASTLGRRAFF
CDR3 DNA: TGTGCCAGCACCTTAGGGCGGCGGGCTTTCTTT

D gene: -
V gene: TRBV4-1
J gene: TRBJ2-2
clone size: few
CDR3 protein: CASSQVGLQKGTGELFF
CDR3 DNA: TGCGCCAGCAGCCAAGTTGGGCTTCAAAAAGGGACAGGGGAGCTGTTTTTT

D gene: TRBD1
V gene: TRBV28
J gene: TRBJ1-1
clone size: -
CDR3 protein: CASSPIGQGETEAFF
CDR3 DNA: TGTGCCAGCAGTCCCATCGGACAGGGTGAGACTGAAGCTTTCTTT

D gene: -
V gene: TRBV4-2
J gene: TRBJ1-4
clone size: once
CDR3 protein: CASSQETPRGGEKLFF
CDR3 DNA: TGTGCCAGCAGCCAAGAAACCCCGCGTGGGGGTGAAAAACTGTTTTTT

D gene: -
V gene: TRBV10-2
J gene: TRBJ1-2
clone size: -
CDR3 protein: CASSAGQDYGYTF
CDR3 DNA: TGCGCCAGCAGTGCTGGGCAGGACTATGGCTACACCTTC

D gene: TRBD2
V gene: TRBV18
J gene: TRBJ2-1
clone size: -
CDR3 protein: CASSPLAGVYGEQFF
CDR3 DNA: TGTGCCAGCTCACCTCTAGCGGGAGTTTATGGAGAGCAGTTCTTC

D gene: -
V gene: TRBV18
J gene: TRBJ2-4
clone size: -
CDR3 protein: CASSPRQALAKNIQYF
CDR3 DNA: TGTGCCAGCTCACCACGACAGGCCCTAGCCAAAAACATTCAGTACTTC

D gene: -
V gene: TRBV5-1
J gene: TRBJ1-5
clone size: -
CDR3 protein: CASSLQGLPNQPQHF
CDR3 DNA: TGCGCCAGCAGCTTGCAGGGGCTTCCAAATCAGCCCCAGCATTTT

D gene: -
V gene: TRBV18
J gene: TRBJ2-7
clone size: once
CDR3 protein: CASSPPVAYEQYF
CDR3 DNA: TGTGCCAGCTCACCACCGGTGGCCTACGAGCAGTACTTC

D gene: -
V gene: TRBV18
J gene: TRBJ1-1
clone size: -
CDR3 protein: CASSPLPGRAEAFF
CDR3 DNA: TGTGCCAGCTCACCACTCCCAGGGCGAGCTGAAGCTTTCTTT

D gene: TRBD2
V gene: TRBV29-1
J gene: TRBJ2-3
clone size: -
CDR3 protein: CSAGRGLAGAGSTDTQYF
CDR3 DNA: TGCAGCGCTGGGAGGGGACTAGCGGGAGCTGGAAGCACAGATACGCAGTATTTT

D gene: -
V gene: TRBV7-8
J gene: TRBJ1-2
clone size: -
CDR3 protein: CASSLAEGVGGYTF
CDR3 DNA: TGTGCCAGCAGCTTAGCGGAGGGGGTCGGTGGCTACACCTTC

D gene: -
V gene: TRBV7-9
J gene: TRBJ1-1
clone size: -
CDR3 protein: CASSLRSGMGFDTEAFF
CDR3 DNA: TGTGCCAGCAGCTTACGATCAGGGATGGGTTTCGACACTGAAGCTTTCTTT

D gene: -
V gene: TRBV19
J gene: TRBJ2-2
clone size: -
CDR3 protein: CATERVFGELFF
CDR3 DNA: TGTGCCACCGAGAGGGTTTTCGGGGAGCTGTTTTTT

D gene: TRBD2
V gene: TRBV6-5
J gene: TRBJ2-1
clone size: -
CDR3 protein: CASRTSRDNEQFF
CDR3 DNA: TGTGCCAGCAGGACTAGCCGCGACAATGAGCAGTTCTTC

D gene: -
V gene: TRBV4-1
J gene: TRBJ2-7
clone size: -
CDR3 protein: CASSQGPAQGFGEQYF
CDR3 DNA: TGCGCCAGCAGCCAAGGCCCGGCACAGGGTTTTGGAGAGCAGTACTTC

D gene: TRBD2
V gene: TRBV7-2
J gene: TRBJ2-5
clone size: -
CDR3 protein: CASSLESSGSGDQETQYF
CDR3 DNA: TGTGCCAGCAGCTTAGAGTCTAGCGGGAGTGGAGACCAAGAGACCCAGTACTTC

D gene: TRBD2
V gene: TRBV7-9
J gene: TRBJ2-3
clone size: -
CDR3 protein: CASSLVTSGSTDTQYF
CDR3 DNA: TGTGCCAGCAGCTTAGTAACTAGCGGGAGCACAGATACGCAGTATTTT

D gene: -
V gene: TRBV5-4
J gene: TRBJ1-1
clone size: -
CDR3 protein: CASSSRRGDNTEAFF
CDR3 DNA: TGTGCCAGCAGCTCCCGACGGGGAGACAACACTGAAGCTTTCTTT

D gene: TRBD2
V gene: TRBV30
J gene: TRBJ2-7
clone size: -
CDR3 protein: CAWSRRGGSGNEQYF
CDR3 DNA: TGTGCCTGGAGCAGGAGGGGCGGGAGTGGGAACGAGCAGTACTTC

D gene: -
V gene: TRBV28
J gene: TRBJ2-5
clone size: -
CDR3 protein: CASSKLGGEQETQYF
CDR3 DNA: TGTGCCAGCAGCAAGCTAGGGGGGGAGCAAGAGACCCAGTACTTC